The present T cell receptor beta chain was sequenced within a study of CD8+ T cells in alopecia areata. The study team obtained lesional scalp punch biopsies and peripheral blood from alopecia areata patients. Following extraction, RNA underwent reverse transcription to cDNA, which served as the sequencing template. Measured with immunoSEQ multiplex PCR; TCRdb has only the in-frame clones, and not every one. The table has roughly 150,000 clones, roughly 53% seen once. The sequenced sample was CD4+ T cells sorted from blood, obtained at week 0. The source of this sequence is a human donor with alopecia areata.

The CDR3 spells CAAGGAGNQPQHF. The CDR3 region has the DNA TGTGCCGCCGGGGGCGCCGGCAATCAGCCCCAGCATTTT. J is TRBJ1-5 and V is TRBV27; D is perhaps TRBD1 (6 bases). Deletions cut 11 bases from V and 2 bases from J, with 13 bases between. CDR1 MNHEY and CDR2 SMNVEV come from the germline V gene (reference sequence). The CDR3 runs to 13 residues.